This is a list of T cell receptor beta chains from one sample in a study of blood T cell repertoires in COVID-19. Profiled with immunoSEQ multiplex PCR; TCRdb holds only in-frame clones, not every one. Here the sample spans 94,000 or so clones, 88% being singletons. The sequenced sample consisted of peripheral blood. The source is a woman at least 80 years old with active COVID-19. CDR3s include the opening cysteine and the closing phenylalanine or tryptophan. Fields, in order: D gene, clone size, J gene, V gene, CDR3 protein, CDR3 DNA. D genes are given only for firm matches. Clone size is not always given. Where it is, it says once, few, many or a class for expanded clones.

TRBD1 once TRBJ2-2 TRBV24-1 CATRATGTVTGELFF TGTGCCACCAGAGCCACCGGGACAGTCACCGGGGAGCTGTTTTTT
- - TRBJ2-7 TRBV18 CASSPQGQTTYEQYF TGTGCCAGCTCACCCCAAGGACAGACGACCTACGAGCAGTACTTC
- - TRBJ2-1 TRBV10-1 CASSAELRGEQFF TGCGCCAGCAGTGCGGAACTGCGGGGAGAGCAGTTCTTC
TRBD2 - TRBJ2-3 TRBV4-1 CASSQVTSGFSTDTQYF TGCGCCAGCAGCCAAGTAACTAGCGGATTCTCCACAGATACGCAGTATTTT
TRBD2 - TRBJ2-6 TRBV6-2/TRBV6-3 CASSYASGGSSGANVLTF TGTGCCAGCAGTTACGCCAGCGGGGGAAGCTCTGGGGCCAACGTCCTGACTTTC
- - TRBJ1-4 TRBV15 CATSKGQANEKLFF TGTGCCACCAGCAAGGGACAAGCTAATGAAAAACTGTTTTTT
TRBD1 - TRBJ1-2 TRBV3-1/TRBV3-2 CASSPSGQGARGYTF TGTGCCAGCAGCCCCTCGGGACAGGGGGCGCGGGGCTACACCTTC
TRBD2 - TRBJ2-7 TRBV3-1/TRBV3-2 CASSQASGFGEQYF TGTGCCAGCAGCCAAGCTAGCGGGTTCGGAGAGCAGTACTTC
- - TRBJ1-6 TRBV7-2 CASRIGGRNNSPLHF TGTGCCAGCAGAATAGGGGGACGTAATAATTCACCCCTCCACTTT
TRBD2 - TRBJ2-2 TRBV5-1 CASSFPAGEGTGELFF TGCGCCAGCAGCTTTCCAGCGGGAGAAGGCACCGGGGAGCTGTTTTTT
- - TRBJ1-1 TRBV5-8 CASSQGGRGWTEAFF TGTGCCAGCAGCCAAGGGGGACGTGGGTGGACTGAAGCTTTCTTT
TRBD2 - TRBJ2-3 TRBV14 CASSPLAGSSTDTQYF TGTGCCAGCAGCCCACTAGCGGGTTCTAGCACAGATACGCAGTATTTT
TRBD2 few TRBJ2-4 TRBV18 CASSPSIAGPSLAKNIQYF TGTGCCAGCTCACCCAGTATAGCGGGCCCTAGTCTAGCCAAAAACATTCAGTACTTC
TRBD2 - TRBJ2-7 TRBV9 CASSVVGGSIYEQYF TGTGCCAGCAGCGTAGTTGGCGGGAGCATCTACGAGCAGTACTTC
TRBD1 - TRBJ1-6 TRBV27 CASTRDRGSPLHF TGTGCCAGCACCCGAGACAGGGGTTCACCCCTCCACTTT
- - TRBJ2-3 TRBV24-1 CATSDFNRADTQYF TGTGCCACCAGTGATTTTAACCGGGCAGATACGCAGTATTTT
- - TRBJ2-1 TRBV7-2 CASSLVADVYNEQFF TGTGCCAGCAGCTTAGTAGCGGACGTGTACAATGAGCAGTTCTTC
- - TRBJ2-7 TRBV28 CASKRGGGLAYEQYF TGTGCCAGCAAGCGGGGAGGGGGATTGGCCTACGAGCAGTACTTC
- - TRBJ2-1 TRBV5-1 CASSPQGTGIYEQFF TGCGCCAGCAGCCCCCAAGGGACTGGGATTTATGAGCAGTTCTTC
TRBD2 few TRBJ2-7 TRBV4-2 CASSQEWLAGAYEQYF TGTGCCAGCAGCCAAGAGTGGCTAGCGGGAGCGTACGAGCAGTACTTC
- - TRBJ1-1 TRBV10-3 CAIREGLMNTEAFF TGTGCCATCAGGGAGGGACTTATGAACACTGAAGCTTTCTTT
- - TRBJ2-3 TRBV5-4 CASSLDFSTDTQYF TGTGCCAGCAGCTTGGACTTTAGCACAGATACGCAGTATTTT
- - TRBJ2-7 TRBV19 CASSSFGEQYF TGTGCCAGTAGTTCGTTCGGCGAGCAGTACTTC
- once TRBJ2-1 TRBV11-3 CASSSREPYNEQFF TGTGCCAGCAGCTCTCGGGAGCCCTACAATGAGCAGTTCTTC
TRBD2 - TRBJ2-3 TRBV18 CASSPSGLAGVRTDTQYF TGTGCCAGCTCACCCTCGGGACTAGCGGGAGTGCGCACAGATACGCAGTATTTT
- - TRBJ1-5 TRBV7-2 CASSSPGGNQPQHF TGTGCCAGCAGCTCCCCGGGGGGGAATCAGCCCCAGCATTTT
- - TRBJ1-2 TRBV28 CASSSPGGEMLNGYTF TGTGCCAGCAGTTCCCCGGGGGGAGAGATGTTAAATGGCTACACCTTC
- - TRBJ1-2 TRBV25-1 CASSDWGITLGQGNGYTF TGTGCCAGCAGTGATTGGGGAATAACACTTGGCCAGGGTAATGGCTACACCTTC
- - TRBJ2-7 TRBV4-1 CASSQEALARSEQYF TGCGCCAGCAGCCAAGAAGCCCTAGCAAGAAGCGAGCAGTACTTC
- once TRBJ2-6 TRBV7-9 CASSLQGYSGANVLTF TGTGCCAGCAGCTTACAGGGTTACTCTGGGGCCAACGTCCTGACTTTC
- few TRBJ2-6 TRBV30 CAWVRAGANVLTF TGTGCCTGGGTGAGGGCTGGGGCCAACGTCCTGACTTTC
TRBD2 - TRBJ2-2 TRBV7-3 CASSSSGRAGELFF TGTGCCAGCAGCTCAAGCGGGAGGGCCGGGGAGCTGTTTTTT
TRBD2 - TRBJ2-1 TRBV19 CASTLVPSGPDEQFF TGTGCCAGTACCCTAGTGCCTAGCGGGCCGGATGAGCAGTTCTTC
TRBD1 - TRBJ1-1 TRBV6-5 CASSITTGGRDAFF TGTGCCAGCAGCATAACCACAGGGGGAAGGGATGCTTTCTTT
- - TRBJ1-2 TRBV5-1 CASSLTGGGYTF TGCGCCAGCAGCCTTACCGGGGGTGGCTACACCTTC
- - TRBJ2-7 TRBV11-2 CASSKPGAEQYF TGTGCCAGCAGCAAGCCAGGGGCTGAGCAGTACTTC
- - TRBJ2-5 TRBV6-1 CASSEGGSQETQYF TGTGCCAGCAGTGAAGGGGGCTCCCAAGAGACCCAGTACTTC
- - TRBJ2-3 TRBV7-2 CASSLFGRTDTQYF TGTGCCAGCAGCTTATTCGGTCGCACAGATACGCAGTATTTT
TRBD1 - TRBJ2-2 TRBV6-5 CASSWTGRYTGELFF TGTGCCAGCAGTTGGACAGGGCGGTACACCGGGGAGCTGTTTTTT
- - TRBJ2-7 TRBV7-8 CASSLAGGNYEQYF TGTGCCAGCAGCTTAGCAGGAGGGAACTACGAGCAGTACTTC
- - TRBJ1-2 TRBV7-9 CASSGQRDAGGYTF TGTGCCAGCAGCGGCCAGAGGGACGCGGGGGGCTACACCTTC
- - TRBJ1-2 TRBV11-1 CASRDYRGYTF TGTGCCAGCAGGGACTACAGGGGCTACACCTTC
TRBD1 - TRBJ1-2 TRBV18 CASSAGQEAYGYTF TGTGCCAGCTCAGCCGGACAGGAGGCCTATGGCTACACCTTC
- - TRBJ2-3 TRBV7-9 CASSPGQNQYF TGTGCCAGCAGCCCCGGACAGAACCAGTATTTT
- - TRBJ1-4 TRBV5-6 CASRLTGANEKLFF TGTGCCAGCAGACTAACAGGCGCTAATGAAAAACTGTTTTTT
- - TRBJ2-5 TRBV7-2 CASSAAEETQYF TGTGCCAGCAGCGCGGCGGAAGAGACCCAGTACTTC
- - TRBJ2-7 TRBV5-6 CASSLVFHNSYEQYF TGTGCCAGCAGCTTGGTGTTCCACAACTCCTACGAGCAGTACTTC
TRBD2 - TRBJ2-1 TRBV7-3 CASSLIAGGGEQFF TGTGCCAGCAGCTTAATAGCGGGAGGGGGTGAGCAGTTCTTC
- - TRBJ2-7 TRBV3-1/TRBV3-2 CASSQGGEAYEQYF TGTGCCAGCAGCCAAGGAGGGGAGGCCTACGAGCAGTACTTC
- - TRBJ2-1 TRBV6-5 CASSLDGGNEQFF TGTGCCAGCAGCTTGGATGGGGGGAATGAGCAGTTCTTC
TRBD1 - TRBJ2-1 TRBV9 CASSGQGFEQFF TGTGCCAGCAGCGGACAGGGCTTCGAGCAGTTCTTC
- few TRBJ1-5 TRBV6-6 CASTLQRLGQPQHF TGTGCCAGCACCCTTCAGAGGCTGGGTCAGCCCCAGCATTTT
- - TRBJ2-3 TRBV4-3 CASSQEYRDLTSAPDTQYF TGCGCCAGCAGCCAAGAGTACCGGGACTTGACGTCGGCACCAGATACGCAGTATTTT
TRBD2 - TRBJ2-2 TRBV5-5 CASSFGTSGTGELFF TGTGCCAGCAGCTTTGGGACTAGCGGTACCGGGGAGCTGTTTTTT
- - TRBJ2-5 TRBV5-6 CASSLDDRFKETQYF TGTGCCAGCAGCTTGGATGACAGGTTTAAAGAGACCCAGTACTTC
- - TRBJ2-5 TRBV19 CASSIGGRETQYF TGTGCCAGTAGTATCGGGGGGCGGGAGACCCAGTACTTC
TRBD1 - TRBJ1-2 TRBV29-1 CSAGQAGPGGYTF TGCAGTGCCGGACAGGCTGGTCCTGGTGGCTACACCTTC